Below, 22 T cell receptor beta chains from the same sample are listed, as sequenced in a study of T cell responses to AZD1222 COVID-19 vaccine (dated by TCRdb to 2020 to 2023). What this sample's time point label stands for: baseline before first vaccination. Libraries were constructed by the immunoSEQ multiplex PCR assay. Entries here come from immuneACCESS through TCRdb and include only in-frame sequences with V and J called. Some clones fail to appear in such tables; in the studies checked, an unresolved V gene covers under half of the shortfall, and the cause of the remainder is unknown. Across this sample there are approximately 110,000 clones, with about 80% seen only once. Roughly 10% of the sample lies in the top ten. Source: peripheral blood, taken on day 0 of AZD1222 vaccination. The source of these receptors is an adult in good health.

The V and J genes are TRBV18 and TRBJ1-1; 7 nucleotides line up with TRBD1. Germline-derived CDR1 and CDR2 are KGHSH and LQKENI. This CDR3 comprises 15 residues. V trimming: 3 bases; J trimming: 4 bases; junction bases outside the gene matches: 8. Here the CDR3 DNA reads TGTGCCAGCTCACCGACAACAGGGGTGGGCACTGAAGCTTTCTTT. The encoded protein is CASSPTTGVGTEAFF.

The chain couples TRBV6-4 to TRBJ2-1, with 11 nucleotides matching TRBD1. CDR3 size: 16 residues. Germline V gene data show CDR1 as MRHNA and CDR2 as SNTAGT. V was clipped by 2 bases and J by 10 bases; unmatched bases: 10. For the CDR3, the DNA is TGTGCCAGCAGTGACCTCCGGGACAGGGGGGTAGGGGAGCAGTTCTTC. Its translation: CASSDLRDRGVGEQFF.

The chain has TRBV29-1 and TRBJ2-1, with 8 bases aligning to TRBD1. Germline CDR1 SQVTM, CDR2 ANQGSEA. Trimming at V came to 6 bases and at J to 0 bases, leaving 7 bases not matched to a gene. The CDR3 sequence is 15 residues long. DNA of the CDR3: TGCAGCGTGAACCCCGGGACAGGCTCCTACAATGAGCAGTTCTTC. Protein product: CSVNPGTGSYNEQFF.

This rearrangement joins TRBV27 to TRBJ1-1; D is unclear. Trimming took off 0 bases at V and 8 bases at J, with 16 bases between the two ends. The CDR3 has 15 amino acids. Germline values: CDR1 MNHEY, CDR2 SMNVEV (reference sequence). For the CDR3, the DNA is TGTGCCAGCAGTTTATCGGCTTTGGGTTCTACCGAAGCTTTCTTT. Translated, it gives CASSLSALGSTEAFF.

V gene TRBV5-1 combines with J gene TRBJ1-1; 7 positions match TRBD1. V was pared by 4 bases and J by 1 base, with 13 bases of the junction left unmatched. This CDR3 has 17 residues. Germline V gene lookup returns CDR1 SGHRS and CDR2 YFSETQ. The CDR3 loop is CASSPSPGQETNTEAFF. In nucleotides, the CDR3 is TGCGCCAGCAGCCCCAGCCCCGGACAGGAGACGAACACTGAAGCTTTCTTT.

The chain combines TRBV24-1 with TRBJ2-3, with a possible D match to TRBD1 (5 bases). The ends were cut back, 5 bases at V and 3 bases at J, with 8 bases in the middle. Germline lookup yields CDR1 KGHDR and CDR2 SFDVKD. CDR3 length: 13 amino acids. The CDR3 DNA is TGTGCCACCAGTGGACAGATAACAGATACGCAGTATTTT. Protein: CATSGQITDTQYF.

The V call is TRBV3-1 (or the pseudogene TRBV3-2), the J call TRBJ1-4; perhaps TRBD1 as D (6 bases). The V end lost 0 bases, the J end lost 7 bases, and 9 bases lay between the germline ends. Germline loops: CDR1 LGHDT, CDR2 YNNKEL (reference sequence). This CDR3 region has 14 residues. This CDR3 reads CASSQDRGGEKLFF. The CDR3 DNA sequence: TGTGCCAGCAGCCAAGACAGGGGTGGTGAAAAACTGTTTTTT.

The CDR3 region has the DNA TGTGCCAGCAGCCAAGATAGGGGACAGGGGGCGACAGATACGCAGTATTTT. The encoded protein is CASSQDRGQGATDTQYF. The gene calls are TRBV4-2 and TRBJ2-3, with 12 bases aligning to TRBD1. This CDR3 has 17 amino acids. The germline V gene encodes CDR1 LGHNA and CDR2 YNFKEQ. V shed 0 bases, J shed 3 bases, and the junction held 4 bases outside the gene matches.

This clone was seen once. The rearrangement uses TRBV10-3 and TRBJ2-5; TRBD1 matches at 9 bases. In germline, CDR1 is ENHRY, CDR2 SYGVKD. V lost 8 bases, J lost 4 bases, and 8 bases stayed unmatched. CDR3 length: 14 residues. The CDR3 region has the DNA TGTGCCATCGCCCAACAGGGGGCGGGAGAGACCCAGTACTTC. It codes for CAIAQQGAGETQYF.

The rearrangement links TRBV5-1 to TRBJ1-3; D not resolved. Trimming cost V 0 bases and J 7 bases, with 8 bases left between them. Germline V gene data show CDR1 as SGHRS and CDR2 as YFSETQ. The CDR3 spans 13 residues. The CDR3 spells CASSLAGQNTIYF. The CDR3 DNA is TGCGCCAGCAGCTTGGCCGGTCAGAACACCATATATTTT.

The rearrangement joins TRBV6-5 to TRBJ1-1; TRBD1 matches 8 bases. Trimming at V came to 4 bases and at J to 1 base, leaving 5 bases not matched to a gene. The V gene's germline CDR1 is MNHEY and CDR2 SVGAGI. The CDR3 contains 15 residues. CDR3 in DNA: TGTGCCAGCAGTTTCCGGACAGGGACGAACACTGAAGCTTTCTTT. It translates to CASSFRTGTNTEAFF.

The chain's CDR3 is CATSDLTGTGIGEQYF. In nucleotides, the CDR3 is TGTGCCACCAGTGATCTAACCGGGACAGGTATTGGCGAGCAGTACTTC. This chain uses TRBV24-1 with TRBJ2-7; 8 bases fit TRBD1. CDR3 length: 16 residues. The germline CDR1 and CDR2 sequences are KGHDR and SFDVKD. V lost 3 bases to trimming and J lost 6 bases; unmatched junction nucleotides: 12.

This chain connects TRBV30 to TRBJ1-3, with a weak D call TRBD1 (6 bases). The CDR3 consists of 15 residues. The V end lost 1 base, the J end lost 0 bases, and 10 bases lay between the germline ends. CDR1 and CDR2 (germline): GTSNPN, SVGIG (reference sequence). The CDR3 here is CAWSGGQSSGNTIYF. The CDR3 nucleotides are TGTGCCTGGAGTGGTGGACAGAGCTCTGGAAACACCATATATTTT. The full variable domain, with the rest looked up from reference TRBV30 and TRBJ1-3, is SQTIHQWPATLVQPVGSPLSLECTVEGTSNPNLYWYRQAAGRGLQLLFYSVGIGQISSEVPQNLSASRPQDRQFILSSKKLLLSDSGFYLCAWSGGQSSGNTIYFGEGSWLTVV.

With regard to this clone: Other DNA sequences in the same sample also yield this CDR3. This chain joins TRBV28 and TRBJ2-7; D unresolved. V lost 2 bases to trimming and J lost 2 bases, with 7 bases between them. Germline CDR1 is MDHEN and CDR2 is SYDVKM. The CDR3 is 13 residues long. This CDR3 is CASSLPGPYEQYF. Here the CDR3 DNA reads TGTGCCAGCAGTTTACCAGGACCCTACGAGCAGTACTTC.

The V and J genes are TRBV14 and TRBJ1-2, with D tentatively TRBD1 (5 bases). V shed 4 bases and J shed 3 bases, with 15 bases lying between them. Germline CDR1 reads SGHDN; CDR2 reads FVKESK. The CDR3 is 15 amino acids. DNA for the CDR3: TGTGCCAGCAGCCCAACTCTGGGGGATCACTATGGCTACACCTTC. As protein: CASSPTLGDHYGYTF.

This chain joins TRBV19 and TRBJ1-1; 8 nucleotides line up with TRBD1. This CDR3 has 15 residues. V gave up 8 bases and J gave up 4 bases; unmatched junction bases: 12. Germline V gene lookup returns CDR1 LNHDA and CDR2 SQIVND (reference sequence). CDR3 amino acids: CASWELGTGGTEAFF. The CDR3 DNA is TGTGCCAGTTGGGAATTGGGGACAGGAGGCACTGAAGCTTTCTTT.

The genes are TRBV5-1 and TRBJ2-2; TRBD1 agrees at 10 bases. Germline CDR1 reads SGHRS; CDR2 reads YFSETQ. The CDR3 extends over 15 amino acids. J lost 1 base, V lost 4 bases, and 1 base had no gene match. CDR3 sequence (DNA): TGCGCCAGCAGCCGGGACAGGGGGAACACCGGGGAGCTGTTTTTT. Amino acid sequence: CASSRDRGNTGELFF. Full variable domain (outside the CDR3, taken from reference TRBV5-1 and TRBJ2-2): KAGVTQTPRYLIKTRGQQVTLSCSPISGHRSVSWYQQTPGQGLQFLFEYFSETQRNKGNFPGRFSGRQFSNSRSEMNVSTLELGDSALYLCASSRDRGNTGELFFGEGSRLTVL.

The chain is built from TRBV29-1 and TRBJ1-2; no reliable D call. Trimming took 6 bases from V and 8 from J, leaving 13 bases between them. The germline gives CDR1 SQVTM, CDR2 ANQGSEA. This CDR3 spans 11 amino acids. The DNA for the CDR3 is TGCAGCGTCTCGGTCCTCGGCGGCTACACCTTC. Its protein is CSVSVLGGYTF.

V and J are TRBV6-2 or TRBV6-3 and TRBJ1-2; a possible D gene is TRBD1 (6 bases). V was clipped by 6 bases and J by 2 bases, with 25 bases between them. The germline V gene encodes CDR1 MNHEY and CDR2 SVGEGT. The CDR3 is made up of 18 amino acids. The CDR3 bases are TGTGCCAGCAGCCCCAAATATAGTCCCCAGGGGAGAAACTATGGCTACACCTTC. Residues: CASSPKYSPQGRNYGYTF.

In DNA, the CDR3 is TGTGCCATCAGTGTAGCGGGAGAAATATACGAGCAGTACTTC. Translation: CAISVAGEIYEQYF. The chain employs TRBV10-3 and TRBJ2-7; 9 bases fit TRBD2. Looked up from germline, CDR1 is ENHRY and CDR2 is SYGVKD. The CDR3 consists of 14 residues. The trim removed 4 bases at V and 4 bases at J, leaving 5 bases unmatched.

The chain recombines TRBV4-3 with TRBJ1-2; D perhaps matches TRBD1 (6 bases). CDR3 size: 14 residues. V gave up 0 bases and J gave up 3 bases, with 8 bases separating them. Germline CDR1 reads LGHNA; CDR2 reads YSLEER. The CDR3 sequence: CASSQEDSHYGYTF. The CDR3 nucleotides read TGCGCCAGCAGCCAAGAGGACAGCCACTATGGCTACACCTTC.

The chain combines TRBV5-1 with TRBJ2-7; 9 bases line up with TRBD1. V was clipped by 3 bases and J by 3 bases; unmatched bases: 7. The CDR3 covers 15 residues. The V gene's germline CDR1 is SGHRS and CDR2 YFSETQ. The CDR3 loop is CASSSQTGGFYEQYF. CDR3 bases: TGCGCCAGCAGCTCTCAGACAGGGGGGTTCTACGAGCAGTACTTC. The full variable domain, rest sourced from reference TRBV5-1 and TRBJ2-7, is KAGVTQTPRYLIKTRGQQVTLSCSPISGHRSVSWYQQTPGQGLQFLFEYFSETQRNKGNFPGRFSGRQFSNSRSEMNVSTLELGDSALYLCASSSQTGGFYEQYFGPGTRLTVT.